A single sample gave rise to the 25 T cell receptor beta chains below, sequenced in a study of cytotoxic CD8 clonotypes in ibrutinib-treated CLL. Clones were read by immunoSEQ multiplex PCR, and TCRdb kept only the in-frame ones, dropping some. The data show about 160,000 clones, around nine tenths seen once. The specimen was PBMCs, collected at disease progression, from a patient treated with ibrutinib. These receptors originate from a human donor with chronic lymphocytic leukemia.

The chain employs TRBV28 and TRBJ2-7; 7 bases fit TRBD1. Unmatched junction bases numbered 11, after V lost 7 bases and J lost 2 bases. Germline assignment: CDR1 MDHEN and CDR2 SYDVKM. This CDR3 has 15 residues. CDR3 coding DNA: TGTGCCAGCATCCCCCTCGTCAGGGGGACCTACGAGCAGTACTTC. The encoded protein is CASIPLVRGTYEQYF.

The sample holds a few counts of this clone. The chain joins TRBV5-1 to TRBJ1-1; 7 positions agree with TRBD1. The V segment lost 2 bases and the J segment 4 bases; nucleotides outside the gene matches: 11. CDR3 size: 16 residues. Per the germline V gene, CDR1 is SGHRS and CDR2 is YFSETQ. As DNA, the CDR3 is TGCGCCAGCAGCTTCGCAACAGGGGAGCTGAGCACTGAAGCTTTCTTT. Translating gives CASSFATGELSTEAFF. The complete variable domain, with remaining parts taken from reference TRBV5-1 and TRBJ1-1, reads KAGVTQTPRYLIKTRGQQVTLSCSPISGHRSVSWYQQTPGQGLQFLFEYFSETQRNKGNFPGRFSGRQFSNSRSEMNVSTLELGDSALYLCASSFATGELSTEAFFGQGTRLTVV.

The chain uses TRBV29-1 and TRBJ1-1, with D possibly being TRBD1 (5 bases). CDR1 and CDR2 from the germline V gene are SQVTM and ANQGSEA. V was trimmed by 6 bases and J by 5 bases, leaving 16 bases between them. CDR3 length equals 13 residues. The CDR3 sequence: CSVTSRGGTEAFF. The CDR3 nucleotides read TGCAGCGTCACCTCACGGGGGGGAACTGAAGCTTTCTTT.

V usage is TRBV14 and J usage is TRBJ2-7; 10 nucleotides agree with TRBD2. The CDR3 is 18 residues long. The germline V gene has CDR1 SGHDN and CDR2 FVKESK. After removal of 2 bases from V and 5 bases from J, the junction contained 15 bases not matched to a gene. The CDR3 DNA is TGTGCCAGCAGCCAAATGTGGCTAGCGGGAGTGCAGAAAAACGAGCAGTACTTC. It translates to CASSQMWLAGVQKNEQYF.

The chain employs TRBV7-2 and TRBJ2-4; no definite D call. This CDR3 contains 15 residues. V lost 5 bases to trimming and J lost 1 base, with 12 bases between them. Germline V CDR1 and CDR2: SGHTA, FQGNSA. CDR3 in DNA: TGTGCCAGCAGCCAAGGACCTGGTGCCAAAAACATTCAGTACTTC. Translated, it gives CASSQGPGAKNIQYF.

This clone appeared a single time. CDR3 nucleotides: TGTGCCAGCAGTTTATCGCGCACTAGCGAAGAGACCCAGTACTTC. Its translation is CASSLSRTSEETQYF. The rearrangement links TRBV27 to TRBJ2-5; TRBD2 aligns across 7 bases. V was pared by 0 bases and J by 3 bases, with 4 bases of the junction left unmatched. This CDR3 has 15 amino acids. CDR1 MNHEY and CDR2 SMNVEV come from the germline V gene (reference sequence).

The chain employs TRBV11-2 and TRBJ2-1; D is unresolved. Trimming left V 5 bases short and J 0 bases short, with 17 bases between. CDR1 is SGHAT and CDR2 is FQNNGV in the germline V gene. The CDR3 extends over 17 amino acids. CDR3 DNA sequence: TGTGCCAGCAGCCCAAACCGGGCCCTCAGCTCCTACAATGAGCAGTTCTTC. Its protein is CASSPNRALSSYNEQFF.

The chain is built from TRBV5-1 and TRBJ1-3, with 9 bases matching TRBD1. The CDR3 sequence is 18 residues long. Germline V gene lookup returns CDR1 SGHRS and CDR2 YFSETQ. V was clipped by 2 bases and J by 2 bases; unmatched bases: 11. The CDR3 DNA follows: TGCGCCAGCAGCTTATATTTCGTAACAGGGGGCCCTGGAAACACCATATATTTT. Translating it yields CASSLYFVTGGPGNTIYF. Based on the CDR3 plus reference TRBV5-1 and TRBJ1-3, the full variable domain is KAGVTQTPRYLIKTRGQQVTLSCSPISGHRSVSWYQQTPGQGLQFLFEYFSETQRNKGNFPGRFSGRQFSNSRSEMNVSTLELGDSALYLCASSLYFVTGGPGNTIYFGEGSWLTVV.

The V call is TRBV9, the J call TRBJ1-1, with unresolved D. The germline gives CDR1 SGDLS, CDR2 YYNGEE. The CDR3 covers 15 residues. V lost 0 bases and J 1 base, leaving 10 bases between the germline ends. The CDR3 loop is CASSVAGEGNTEAFF. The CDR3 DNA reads TGTGCCAGCAGCGTAGCTGGCGAGGGGAACACTGAAGCTTTCTTT.

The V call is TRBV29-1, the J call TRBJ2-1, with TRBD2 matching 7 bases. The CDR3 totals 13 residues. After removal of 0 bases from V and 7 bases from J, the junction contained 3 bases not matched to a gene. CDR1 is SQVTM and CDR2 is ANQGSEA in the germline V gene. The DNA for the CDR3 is TGCAGCGTTGAAGATGGGGGGGGAAATGAGCAGTTCTTC. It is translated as CSVEDGGGNEQFF.

The CDR3 here is CASSRTSGPYYEQYF. DNA of the CDR3: TGTGCCAGCAGTCGGACTAGCGGGCCTTACTACGAGCAGTACTTC. The chain uses TRBV7-2 and TRBJ2-7, with 11 nucleotides matching TRBD2. V was pared by 6 bases and J by 3 bases, with 7 bases of the junction left unmatched. The germline gives CDR1 SGHTA, CDR2 FQGNSA. This CDR3 is built from 15 residues.

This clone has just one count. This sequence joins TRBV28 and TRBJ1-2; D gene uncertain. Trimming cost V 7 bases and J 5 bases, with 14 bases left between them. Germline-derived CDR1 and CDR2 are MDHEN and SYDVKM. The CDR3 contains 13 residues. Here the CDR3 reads CASTPGGPYGYTF. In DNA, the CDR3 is TGTGCCAGCACCCCAGGAGGTCCTTATGGCTACACCTTC.

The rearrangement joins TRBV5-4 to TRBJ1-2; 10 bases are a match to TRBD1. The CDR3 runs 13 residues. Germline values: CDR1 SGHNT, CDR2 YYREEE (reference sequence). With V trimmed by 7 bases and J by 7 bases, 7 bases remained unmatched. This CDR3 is CASGLTGGGGYTF. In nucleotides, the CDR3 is TGTGCCAGCGGATTGACAGGGGGCGGTGGCTACACCTTC. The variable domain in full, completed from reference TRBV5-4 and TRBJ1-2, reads ETGVTQSPTHLIKTRGQQVTLRCSSQSGHNTVSWYQQALGQGPQFIFQYYREEENGRGNFPPRFSGLQFPNYSSELNVNALELDDSALYLCASGLTGGGGYTFGSGTRLTVV.

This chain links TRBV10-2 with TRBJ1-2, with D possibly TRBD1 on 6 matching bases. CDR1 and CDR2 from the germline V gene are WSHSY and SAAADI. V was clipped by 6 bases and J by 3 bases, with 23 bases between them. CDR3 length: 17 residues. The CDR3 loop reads CASSPERGPGADYGYTF. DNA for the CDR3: TGCGCCAGCAGCCCTGAGAGAGGCCCAGGGGCGGACTATGGCTACACCTTC.

CDR3 nucleotides: TGCGCCAGCAGCCAAGATCCGGGACGGTCAGGGTACGAGCAGTACTTC. Translation: CASSQDPGRSGYEQYF. The genes are TRBV4-1 and TRBJ2-7, with D possibly called TRBD1 or TRBD2 (5 bases each). In germline, CDR1 is MGHRA, CDR2 YSYEKL. The CDR3 sequence is 16 residues long. V dropped 0 bases and J dropped 4 bases, with 16 bases sitting between them.

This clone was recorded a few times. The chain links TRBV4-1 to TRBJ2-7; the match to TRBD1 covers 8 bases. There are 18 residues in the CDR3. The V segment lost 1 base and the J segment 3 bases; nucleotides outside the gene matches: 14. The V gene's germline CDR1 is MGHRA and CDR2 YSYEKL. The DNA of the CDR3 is TGCGCCAGCAGCCAAGGATCATGGGACGACAGGGGCTTCTACGAGCAGTACTTC. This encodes CASSQGSWDDRGFYEQYF.

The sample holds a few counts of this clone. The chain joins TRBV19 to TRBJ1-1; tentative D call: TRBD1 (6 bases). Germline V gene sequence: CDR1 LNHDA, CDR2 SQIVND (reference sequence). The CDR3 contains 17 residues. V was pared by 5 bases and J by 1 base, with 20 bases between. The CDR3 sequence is CASSLTGFLVQNTEAFF. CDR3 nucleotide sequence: TGTGCCAGTAGTTTAACAGGGTTTCTGGTGCAGAACACTGAAGCTTTCTTT.

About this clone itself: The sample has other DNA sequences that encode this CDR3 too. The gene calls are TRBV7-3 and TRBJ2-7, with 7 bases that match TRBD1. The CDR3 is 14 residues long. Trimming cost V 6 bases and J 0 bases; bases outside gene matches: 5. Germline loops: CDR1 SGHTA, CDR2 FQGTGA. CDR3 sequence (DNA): TGTGCCAGCAGTTTGGACAGGAGCTCCTACGAGCAGTACTTC. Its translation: CASSLDRSSYEQYF.

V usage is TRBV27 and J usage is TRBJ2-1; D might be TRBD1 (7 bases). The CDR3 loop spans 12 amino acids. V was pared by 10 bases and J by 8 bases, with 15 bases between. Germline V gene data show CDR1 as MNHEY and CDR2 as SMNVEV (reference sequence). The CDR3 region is CATRRGPYEQFF. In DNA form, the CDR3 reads TGTGCCACACGGAGGGGGCCATATGAGCAGTTCTTC.

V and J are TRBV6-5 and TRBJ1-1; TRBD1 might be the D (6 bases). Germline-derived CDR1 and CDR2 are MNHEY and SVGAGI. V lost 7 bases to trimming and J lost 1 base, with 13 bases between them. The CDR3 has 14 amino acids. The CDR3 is CASNRKGGNTEAFF. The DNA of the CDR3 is TGTGCCAGCAACCGTAAAGGGGGGAACACTGAAGCTTTCTTT.

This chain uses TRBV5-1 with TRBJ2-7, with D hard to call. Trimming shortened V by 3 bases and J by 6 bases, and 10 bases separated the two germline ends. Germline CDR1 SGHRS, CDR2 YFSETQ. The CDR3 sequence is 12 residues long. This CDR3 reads CASSSRVGEQYF. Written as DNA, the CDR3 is TGCGCCAGCAGCTCGAGAGTAGGCGAGCAGTACTTC.

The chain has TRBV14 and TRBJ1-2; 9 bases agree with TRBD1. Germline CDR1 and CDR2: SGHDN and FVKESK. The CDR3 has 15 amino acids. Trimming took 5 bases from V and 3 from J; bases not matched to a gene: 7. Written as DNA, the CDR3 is TGTGCCAGCAGCGAACGACAGGGGGGTGACTATGGCTACACCTTC. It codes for CASSERQGGDYGYTF.

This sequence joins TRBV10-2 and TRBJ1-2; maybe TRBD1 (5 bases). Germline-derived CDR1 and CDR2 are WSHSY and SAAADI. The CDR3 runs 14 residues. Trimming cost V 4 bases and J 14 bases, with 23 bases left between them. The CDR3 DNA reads TGCGCCAGCAGTGCACATCTCCAGGGCCCGGGATCGACCTTC. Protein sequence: CASSAHLQGPGSTF.

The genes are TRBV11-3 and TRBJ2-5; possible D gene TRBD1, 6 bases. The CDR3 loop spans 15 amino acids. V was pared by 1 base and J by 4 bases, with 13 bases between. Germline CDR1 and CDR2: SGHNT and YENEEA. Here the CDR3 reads CASSLGGQILETQYF. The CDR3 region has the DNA TGTGCCAGCAGCTTAGGTGGACAGATTTTAGAGACCCAGTACTTC.

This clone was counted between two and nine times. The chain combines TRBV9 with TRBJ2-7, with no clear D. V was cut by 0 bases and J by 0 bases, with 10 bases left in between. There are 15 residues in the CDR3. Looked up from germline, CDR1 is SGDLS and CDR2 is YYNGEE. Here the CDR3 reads CASSVGVDSSYEQYF. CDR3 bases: TGTGCCAGCAGCGTAGGCGTGGATAGCTCCTACGAGCAGTACTTC.